This TCR beta chain was obtained from a study of blood T cell repertoires in COVID-19. Study context: The origin of the acute and convalescent COVID-19 samples was the United States, Italy and Spain.

Per the germline V gene, CDR1 is MGHRA and CDR2 is YSYEKL. The junction had 5 bases not matched to a gene; V was cut back by 0 bases and J by 4 bases. The CDR3 is 15 residues long. Recruitment covered roughly 22 US areas and drew participants whose ages spanned about 18 to 100 years. Cohorts were based on clinical histories the participants reported. For recovered donors of Cohort 3, there were two negative PCRs, clearance, or symptom resolution. Clones were read by immunoSEQ multiplex PCR, and TCRdb kept only the in-frame ones, dropping some. The sample records about 500,000 clones, about 85% being singletons.

The sample comprised PBMCs or T cells enriched from blood (not recorded which). The chain combines TRBV4-1 with TRBJ1-2; 7 bases are shared with TRBD1. The sequence came from a woman under 30 who had recovered from COVID-19. Here the CDR3 DNA reads TGCGCCAGCAGCCAAGATCCCGCAGGGGGCTATGGCTACACCTTC. Translating it yields CASSQDPAGGYGYTF.